The 26 T cell receptor beta chains below were found in one sample sequenced in a study of blood T cell repertoires in COVID-19. Profiled with immunoSEQ multiplex PCR; TCRdb holds only in-frame clones, not every one. The sample comprises roughly 250,000 clones, about 87% of which are singletons, and around 3.1% rests with the top ten. Specimen: PBMCs or T cells enriched from blood (not recorded which). The receptors shown here come from a middle-aged woman who had been exposed to COVID-19.

This clone was seen just once. The chain couples TRBV28 to TRBJ1-2; D ambiguous. Germline V CDR1 and CDR2: MDHEN, SYDVKM. The CDR3 has 15 amino acids. V was trimmed by 10 bases and J by 0 bases, leaving 18 bases between them. CDR3: CAISPTGKANYGYTF. The DNA for the CDR3 is TGTGCCATCTCTCCTACCGGGAAAGCTAACTATGGCTACACCTTC.

The rearrangement uses TRBV25-1 and TRBJ1-5, with no clear D. Trimming stripped 1 base from V and 6 bases from J, with 10 bases between. The CDR3 totals 14 residues. CDR1 MGHDK and CDR2 SYGVNS come from the germline V gene. The CDR3, as DNA: TGTGCCAGCAGTGAATTTGAGAGTTTTCAGCCCCAGCATTTT. Translating it yields CASSEFESFQPQHF.

The gene calls are TRBV9 and TRBJ2-3; TRBD2 might be the D (6 bases). From germline, CDR1 is SGDLS and CDR2 YYNGEE. V lost 5 bases to trimming and J lost 8 bases, with 18 bases between them. The CDR3 is 14 residues long. CDR3 region: CASSGGMTPGTQYF. The CDR3 region has the DNA TGTGCCAGCAGTGGGGGGATGACTCCGGGTACGCAGTATTTT.

The rearrangement joins TRBV28 to TRBJ1-1, with D possibly matching TRBD1 (6 bases). The CDR3 has 17 amino acids. Germline CDR1 MDHEN, CDR2 SYDVKM. V was cut by 5 bases and J by 4 bases, with 23 bases left in between. The CDR3 region has the DNA TGTGCCAGCAGTCCCCGAAGGGGGGGCCCCCCGGGCACTGAAGCTTTCTTT. The encoded protein is CASSPRRGGPPGTEAFF.

This clone showed up just once. The chain links TRBV5-8 to TRBJ2-5; tentative D call: TRBD2 (6 bases). Germline CDR1 and CDR2: SGHTS and YDEGEE. Trimming stripped 0 bases from V and 5 bases from J, with 11 bases between. The CDR3 runs 14 residues. CDR3 protein: CASSLAGALETQYF. The CDR3 nucleotides read TGTGCCAGCAGCTTGGCGGGAGCGCTGGAGACCCAGTACTTC.

The J gene is TRBJ1-6, the V gene TRBV10-3, with a weak D call TRBD1 (6 bases). Germline CDR1 ENHRY, CDR2 SYGVKD. This CDR3 region has 12 residues. V was pared by 6 bases and J by 9 bases, with 9 bases between. CDR3 protein: CAIRSQGSPLHF. DNA of the CDR3: TGTGCCATCAGGTCACAGGGTTCACCCCTCCACTTT.

The genes are TRBV9 and TRBJ1-6; no clear D. From germline, CDR1 is SGDLS and CDR2 YYNGEE. The CDR3 sequence is 14 residues long. Trimming left V 0 bases short and J 2 bases short, with 3 bases between. The CDR3 DNA follows: TGTGCCAGCAGCGTAGCGGCCTATAATTCACCCCTCCACTTT. Protein: CASSVAAYNSPLHF.

The rearrangement uses TRBV14 and TRBJ2-1, with D tentatively TRBD2 (5 bases). The CDR3 is made up of 17 amino acids. Germline-derived CDR1 and CDR2 are SGHDN and FVKESK. Trimming removed 4 bases at V and 8 bases at J, with 24 bases between. CDR3 residues: CASSPDPIVGSIDEQFF. DNA of the CDR3: TGTGCCAGCAGCCCGGATCCTATCGTGGGGAGTATCGATGAGCAGTTCTTC.

As to this clone: The junction and the germline gene differ at one end; a read error may be behind it. The chain combines TRBV5-1 with TRBJ2-1, with 7 nucleotides matching TRBD2. CDR1 SGHRS and CDR2 YFSETQ come from the germline V gene. CDR3 size: 17 residues. The CDR3 DNA is TGTGCCAGCAGCGCCGACCCCACTAGCGTATTCTACAATGAGCAGTTCTTC. Translating it yields CASSADPTSVFYNEQFF.

This clone was counted only a few times. The genes are TRBV7-9 and TRBJ2-3; 8 positions agree with TRBD1. CDR1 is SEHNR and CDR2 is FQNEAQ in the germline V gene (reference sequence). CDR3 length equals 14 residues. The CDR3 DNA sequence: TGTGCGACAGGGGCGGGGACCTACTTGGGGACGCAGTATTTT. Translated, it gives CATGAGTYLGTQYF.

The genes are TRBV19 and TRBJ2-5; 7 nucleotides agree with TRBD2. The CDR3 spans 15 residues. Germline values: CDR1 LNHDA, CDR2 SQIVND (reference sequence). V was clipped by 4 bases and J by 5 bases; unmatched bases: 10. CDR3 nucleotide sequence: TGTGCCAGTAGTAGGACGACGGGGGGAATGGAGACCCAGTACTTC. It is translated as CASSRTTGGMETQYF. The whole variable domain, remainder taken from reference TRBV19 and TRBJ2-5, is DGGITQSPKYLFRKEGQNVTLSCEQNLNHDAMYWYRQDPGQGLRLIYYSQIVNDFQKGDIAEGYSVSREKKESFPLTVTSAQKNPTAFYLCASSRTTGGMETQYFGPGTRLLVL.

Details on this clone: Other DNA sequences in this sample translate to the same CDR3. The chain is built from TRBV12-3 or TRBV12-4 and TRBJ1-2; D is unresolved. The length of the CDR3 is 11 residues. V was clipped by 4 bases and J by 2 bases, with 2 bases between them. This CDR3 reads CASSSNYGYTF. CDR3 DNA sequence: TGTGCCAGCAGTTCAAACTATGGCTACACCTTC.

This chain connects TRBV27 to TRBJ1-4; 7 nucleotides line up with TRBD1. CDR1 is MNHEY and CDR2 is SMNVEV in the germline V gene (reference sequence). CDR3 length: 13 residues. J gave up 8 bases and V 0 bases, and 0 bases lay outside the gene matches. This CDR3 is CASSLSGGEKLFF. In nucleotides, the CDR3 is TGTGCCAGCAGTTTATCAGGGGGCGAAAAACTGTTTTTT.

In DNA form, the CDR3 reads TGTGCCAGCAGTGCATCGACAGGACCGAACACCGGGGAGCTGTTTTTT. Amino acid sequence: CASSASTGPNTGELFF. The gene calls are TRBV28 and TRBJ2-2; maybe TRBD1 (6 bases). V was trimmed by 5 bases and J by 0 bases, leaving 13 bases between them. The CDR3 runs to 16 residues. Germline V gives CDR1 MDHEN, CDR2 SYDVKM.

The count of this clone is one. The genes are TRBV5-1 and TRBJ2-1; D is undetermined. The V gene's germline CDR1 is SGHRS and CDR2 YFSETQ. V gave up 0 bases and J gave up 3 bases, with 7 bases separating them. The CDR3 consists of 14 residues. DNA of the CDR3: TGCGCCAGCAGCTTGGCCGCAGTCTACAATGAGCAGTTCTTC. Amino acid sequence: CASSLAAVYNEQFF.

This rearrangement joins TRBV5-1 to TRBJ2-7, with 11 positions matching TRBD2. The CDR3 is made up of 15 amino acids. CDR1 and CDR2 from the germline V gene are SGHRS and YFSETQ. CDR3 sequence reads: CASSPGTSGRYEQYV. CDR3 DNA: TGTGCCAGCAGCCCCGGGACTAGCGGTCGCTACGAGCAGTACGTC.

This sequence joins TRBV4-1 and TRBJ1-5, with D possibly matching TRBD1 (5 bases). This CDR3 has 15 amino acids. V was clipped by 2 bases and J by 4 bases, with 12 bases between them. Germline V lookup: CDR1 MGHRA, CDR2 YSYEKL. CDR3 nucleotide sequence: TGCGCCAGCAGCCAATATCAGACAGATAATCAGCCCCAGCATTTT. Its protein is CASSQYQTDNQPQHF.

In its sample, this clone was seen once. The chain couples TRBV19 to TRBJ1-3, with D maybe TRBD1 (5 bases). CDR1 is LNHDA, CDR2 SQIVND, per germline (reference sequence). This CDR3 region has 15 residues. V gave up 4 bases and J gave up 1 base, with 11 bases separating them. CDR3 DNA: TGTGCCAGTAGTACATCAGGGTTTTCTGGAAACACCATATATTTT. Protein sequence: CASSTSGFSGNTIYF.

The rearrangement uses TRBV3-1 (or the pseudogene TRBV3-2) and TRBJ2-2; TRBD2 matches at 14 bases. CDR3 size: 18 residues. Trimming at V came to 3 bases and at J to 0 bases, leaving 3 bases not matched to a gene. The germline V gene encodes CDR1 LGHDT and CDR2 YNNKEL (reference sequence). CDR3: CASSHRLAGGSNTGELFF. The CDR3 coding sequence is TGTGCCAGCAGCCACCGACTAGCGGGAGGGTCGAACACCGGGGAGCTGTTTTTT.

The V gene is TRBV12-3 or TRBV12-4, the J gene TRBJ2-7; TRBD1 matches 8 bases. This CDR3 comprises 13 residues. J lost 1 base, V lost 6 bases, and 2 bases had no gene match. The DNA of the CDR3 is TGTGCCAGCAGAGACAGGGGATCCTACGAGCAGTACTTC. Protein: CASRDRGSYEQYF.

This clone is a singleton in its sample. V and J are TRBV7-3 and TRBJ2-1, with D perhaps TRBD1 (5 bases). Trimming removed 3 bases from V and 4 bases from J, with 13 bases in between. The CDR3 contains 15 residues. Germline V gene sequence: CDR1 SGHTA, CDR2 FQGTGA. In DNA form, the CDR3 reads TGTGCCAGCAGCTTCGGCAGGACACCTTACAATGAGCAGTTCTTC. This translates into CASSFGRTPYNEQFF. The full variable domain, in which reference TRBV7-3 and TRBJ2-1 provide the parts outside the CDR3, is GAGVSQTPSNKVTEKGKYVELRCDPISGHTALYWYRQSLGQGPEFLIYFQGTGAADDSGLPNDRFFAVRPEGSVSTLKIQRTERGDSAVYLCASSFGRTPYNEQFFGPGTRLTVL.

The chain joins TRBV5-6 to TRBJ1-2, with D possibly matching TRBD1 (5 bases). The CDR3 extends over 13 amino acids. Germline CDR1 is SGHDT and CDR2 is YYEEEE. Trimming left V 4 bases short and J 1 base short, with 8 bases between. The CDR3 nucleotides read TGTGCCAGCAGCGTGGACAATAACTATGGCTACACCTTC. This encodes CASSVDNNYGYTF.

The chain combines TRBV29-1 with TRBJ1-1; weak D call: TRBD1 (6 bases). This CDR3 is 13 amino acids long. Germline CDR1 is SQVTM and CDR2 is ANQGSEA. Trimming shortened V by 8 bases and J by 1 base, and 14 bases separated the two germline ends. The CDR3 sequence is CSTSQGQNTEAFF. CDR3 nucleotide sequence: TGCAGCACCTCCCAGGGGCAGAACACTGAAGCTTTCTTT.

In this sample, this clone turned up a few times. The chain is built from TRBV4-3 and TRBJ1-1; 7 nucleotides agree with TRBD1. The germline V gene has CDR1 LGHNA and CDR2 YSLEER. V was clipped by 0 bases and J by 4 bases; unmatched bases: 8. The CDR3 contains 16 residues. Here the CDR3 reads CASSQEVTGVGTEAFF. The CDR3 nucleotides are TGCGCCAGCAGCCAAGAGGTAACAGGGGTTGGCACTGAAGCTTTCTTT.

The chain employs TRBV6-5 and TRBJ1-1, with 8 bases fitting TRBD1. From germline, CDR1 is MNHEY and CDR2 SVGAGI. CDR3 length: 14 amino acids. Losses at the gene ends were 8 bases for V and 3 bases for J; bases not matched to a gene: 8. CDR3 protein: CASGSRGLDTEAFF. The DNA for the CDR3 is TGTGCCAGCGGGAGCAGGGGGCTTGACACTGAAGCTTTCTTT.

The chain is built from TRBV18 and TRBJ1-2, with TRBD1 matching 7 bases. With V trimmed by 4 bases and J by 3 bases, 8 bases remained unmatched. Germline CDR1 reads KGHSH; CDR2 reads LQKENI. The CDR3 has 15 residues. CDR3 DNA: TGTGCCAGCTCACAAAACAGGGGTATGGACTATGGCTACACCTTC. It codes for CASSQNRGMDYGYTF.